This TCR beta chain was found in a study of T cell repertoires in cytomegalovirus infection. At the level of the study: The study used recently identified HLA-C-restricted and well-studied HLA-B-restricted CMV epitopes. It was the public TCR beta signatures that indicated both CMV infection and matching HLA type. General study points: The cumulative frequency of public TCR beta families distinguished individuals who carried CMV together with the relevant HLA. Within the response measured ex vivo, HLA-C-restricted CMV-specific TCR beta clonotypes were dominant.

With regard to this clonotype: Its antigen is not identified.

TCRdb fed the reads into MiXCR, producing one record per CDR3 protein. The table includes about 83,000 distinct CDR3 sequences, more than 40% detected once. This specimen consisted of CD8+ T cells from cultured PBMCs, obtained from culture after CMV antigen stimulation. This clonotype originated in a human donor in good health (CMV status not recorded). Some clones in this sample may be carry-over from other donors' samples.

The CDR3 nucleotides are TGTGCCAGCAGCTGGGGGGGACTAGAGGAGACCCAGTACTTC. Encoded protein: CASSWGGLEETQYF. The gene calls are TRBV5-8 and TRBJ2-5; 8 bases are shared with TRBD2. This CDR3 comprises 14 residues. CDR1 and CDR2 from the germline V gene are SGHTS and YDEGEE. V lost 3 bases and J lost 5; bases outside the gene matches: 6.